The rows below give T cell receptor beta chains drawn from one sample of a study of shared clonotypes between healthy human individuals. Method: immunoSEQ multiplex PCR; TCRdb's copy keeps in-frame clones and lacks some. Here the sample spans about 710,000 clones, roughly 73% being singletons. Sequencing was performed on memory CD4+ T cells sorted from blood. The source is a woman in her twenties or thirties in good health. Both conserved end residues are part of each CDR3. The order of the fields is D gene, J gene, V gene, clone size, CDR3 protein, CDR3 DNA. A D gene is named only where the DNA matches it firmly. Size is stated for part of the rows, as once, few or many counts, or as a class when the clone is expanded.

d_call: NA
j_call: TRBJ2-1
v_call: TRBV20-1
clone_size: NA
cdr3_aa: CSARDENEQFF
cdr3_nt: TGCAGTGCTAGAGATGAGAATGAGCAGTTCTTC

d_call: NA
j_call: TRBJ1-1
v_call: TRBV5-1
clone_size: NA
cdr3_aa: CASSLGAKGTEAFF
cdr3_nt: TGCGCCAGCAGCTTGGGTGCTAAGGGGACTGAAGCTTTCTTT

d_call: NA
j_call: TRBJ1-5
v_call: TRBV6-4
clone_size: few
cdr3_aa: CASSDRGLNQPQHF
cdr3_nt: TGTGCCAGCAGTGACAGGGGTCTCAATCAGCCCCAGCATTTT

d_call: NA
j_call: TRBJ1-5
v_call: TRBV15
clone_size: NA
cdr3_aa: CATSRDHGGYSNQPQHF
cdr3_nt: TGTGCCACCAGCAGAGATCACGGCGGATATAGCAATCAGCCCCAGCATTTT

d_call: TRBD1
j_call: TRBJ2-7
v_call: TRBV7-6
clone_size: few
cdr3_aa: CASSREATGAYEQYF
cdr3_nt: TGTGCCAGCAGCCGAGAGGCCACAGGGGCCTACGAGCAGTACTTC

d_call: NA
j_call: TRBJ2-7
v_call: TRBV28
clone_size: NA
cdr3_aa: CASRAGSYEQYF
cdr3_nt: TGTGCCAGCAGGGCGGGCTCGTACGAGCAGTACTTC

d_call: NA
j_call: TRBJ2-7
v_call: TRBV27
clone_size: NA
cdr3_aa: CASSIPGYEQYF
cdr3_nt: TGTGCCAGCAGTATTCCAGGTTACGAGCAGTACTTC

d_call: TRBD1
j_call: TRBJ1-1
v_call: TRBV14
clone_size: NA
cdr3_aa: CASGRTGNTEAFF
cdr3_nt: TGTGCCAGCGGTCGGACAGGGAACACTGAAGCTTTCTTT

d_call: NA
j_call: TRBJ2-1
v_call: TRBV10-1
clone_size: NA
cdr3_aa: CASSPSSSYNEQFF
cdr3_nt: TGCGCCAGCAGTCCCAGCAGCTCCTACAATGAGCAGTTCTTC

d_call: NA
j_call: TRBJ1-5
v_call: TRBV6-5
clone_size: NA
cdr3_aa: CASSRSGSNQPQHF
cdr3_nt: TGTGCCAGCAGTAGGTCGGGCAGCAATCAGCCCCAGCATTTT

d_call: TRBD2
j_call: TRBJ2-2
v_call: TRBV18
clone_size: NA
cdr3_aa: CASSPPGGGRAGELFF
cdr3_nt: TGTGCCAGCTCACCACCAGGCGGCGGGAGGGCCGGGGAGCTGTTTTTT

d_call: TRBD2
j_call: TRBJ2-1
v_call: TRBV11-2
clone_size: NA
cdr3_aa: CASSPRGRAREDEQFF
cdr3_nt: TGTGCCAGCAGCCCCCGCGGGAGAGCGAGAGAAGATGAGCAGTTCTTC

d_call: NA
j_call: TRBJ2-7
v_call: TRBV14
clone_size: NA
cdr3_aa: CASSQAGYEQYF
cdr3_nt: TGTGCCAGCAGCCAAGCAGGCTACGAGCAGTACTTC

d_call: TRBD2
j_call: TRBJ2-3
v_call: TRBV10-2
clone_size: few
cdr3_aa: CASSETSGYTDTQYF
cdr3_nt: TGCGCCAGCAGTGAGACTAGCGGGTACACAGATACGCAGTATTTT

d_call: NA
j_call: TRBJ2-2
v_call: TRBV9
clone_size: NA
cdr3_aa: CASSVEGHINTGELFF
cdr3_nt: TGTGCCAGCAGCGTAGAGGGCCATATCAACACCGGGGAGCTGTTTTTT

d_call: NA
j_call: TRBJ2-7
v_call: TRBV5-1
clone_size: NA
cdr3_aa: CASSRGTEVDEQYF
cdr3_nt: TGCGCCAGCAGCCGGGGTACGGAGGTTGACGAGCAGTACTTC

d_call: NA
j_call: TRBJ1-5
v_call: TRBV5-8
clone_size: NA
cdr3_aa: CASSLMGNQPQHF
cdr3_nt: TGTGCCAGCAGTCTGATGGGGAATCAGCCCCAGCATTTT

d_call: TRBD2
j_call: TRBJ2-7
v_call: TRBV4-1
clone_size: NA
cdr3_aa: CASSQPLAGEKNEQYF
cdr3_nt: TGCGCCAGCAGCCAACCGCTAGCGGGAGAGAAAAACGAGCAGTACTTC

d_call: NA
j_call: TRBJ2-7
v_call: TRBV11-3
clone_size: NA
cdr3_aa: CASSLVREQYF
cdr3_nt: TGTGCCAGCAGCCTGGTGCGGGAGCAGTACTTC

d_call: TRBD2
j_call: TRBJ2-5
v_call: TRBV29-1
clone_size: NA
cdr3_aa: CSVGSGGPETQYF
cdr3_nt: TGCAGCGTTGGATCGGGAGGTCCAGAGACCCAGTACTTC

d_call: NA
j_call: TRBJ2-7
v_call: TRBV18
clone_size: NA
cdr3_aa: CASSPNRADDEQYF
cdr3_nt: TGTGCCAGCTCACCGAACAGGGCTGACGACGAGCAGTACTTC

d_call: NA
j_call: TRBJ2-3
v_call: TRBV9
clone_size: NA
cdr3_aa: CASSVATYISTDTQYF
cdr3_nt: TGTGCCAGCAGCGTAGCCACGTACATCAGCACAGATACGCAGTATTTT

d_call: NA
j_call: TRBJ2-2
v_call: TRBV4-2
clone_size: NA
cdr3_aa: CASSPGGARSGELFF
cdr3_nt: TGTGCCAGCAGCCCCGGGGGCGCGCGATCCGGGGAGCTGTTTTTT